One and the same sample provided the 30 T cell receptor beta chains below, sequenced in a study of T cell responses to AZD1222 COVID-19 vaccine. Profiled with immunoSEQ multiplex PCR; TCRdb holds only in-frame clones, not every one. The data hold about 78,000 clones, with approximately 90% observed a single time. The sample was peripheral blood, taken 28 days after the second AZD1222 dose. Source of these receptors: an adult who received the AZD1222 COVID-19 vaccine.

Of note for this clone: One junction end disagrees with the germline gene, perhaps due to a read error. The chain is built from TRBV7-9 and TRBJ1-2; no clear D gene. CDR1 and CDR2 from the germline V gene are SEHNR and FQNEAQ (reference sequence). The CDR3 extends over 10 amino acids. CDR3 sequence reads: CASSLGLSSF. CDR3 nucleotides: TGTGCCAGCAGCTTAGGACTCTCGTCCTTC.

This clone was seen only once. The rearrangement links TRBV2 to TRBJ1-2; possibly TRBD1 for D (6 bases). Germline V lookup: CDR1 SNHLY, CDR2 FYNNEI. Trimming cost V 6 bases and J 8 bases, with 19 bases left between them. CDR3 length: 14 amino acids. The CDR3 loop is CASRREQGIKGYTF. For the CDR3, the DNA is TGTGCCAGCAGGCGGGAACAGGGAATCAAGGGCTACACCTTC.

Only a few counts were recorded for this clone. The chain combines TRBV5-8 with TRBJ2-3; perhaps TRBD2 as D (5 bases). The CDR3 contains 15 residues. CDR1 is SGHTS and CDR2 is YDEGEE in the germline V gene. V dropped 4 bases and J dropped 6 bases, with 18 bases sitting between them. CDR3 sequence: CASSPGIQRSDTQYF. Here the CDR3 DNA reads TGTGCCAGCAGCCCGGGGATTCAACGATCGGATACGCAGTATTTT. The full variable domain, with the rest looked up from reference TRBV5-8 and TRBJ2-3, is EAGVTQSPTHLIKTRGQQATLRCSPISGHTSVYWYQQALGLGLQFLLWYDEGEERNRGNFPPRFSGRQFPNYSSELNVNALELEDSALYLCASSPGIQRSDTQYFGPGTRLTVL.

CDR3 DNA sequence: TGTGCCAGCAGCGTAGTGGGGGCTTACTCTGGAAACACCATATATTTT. It encodes CASSVVGAYSGNTIYF. V usage is TRBV9 and J usage is TRBJ1-3; possible D gene TRBD1, 6 bases. The germline CDR1 and CDR2 sequences are SGDLS and YYNGEE. The V end lost 0 bases, the J end lost 0 bases, and 10 bases lay between the germline ends. CDR3 length: 16 amino acids.

The rearrangement links TRBV19 to TRBJ2-1; 7 positions agree with TRBD1. This CDR3 region has 13 residues. Trimming took 7 bases from V and 7 from J; bases not matched to a gene: 7. The germline gives CDR1 LNHDA, CDR2 SQIVND (reference sequence). DNA for the CDR3: TGTGCCAGTACGGAGACAGGGACAAATGAGCAGTTCTTC. Translated: CASTETGTNEQFF.

Remarks on this clone: Its ends do not fully match the called genes, so a read error is possible. J is TRBJ2-7 and V is TRBV7-9; 12 nucleotides match TRBD2. Per germline, CDR1 SEHNR and CDR2 FQNEAQ (reference sequence). This CDR3 is built from 13 residues. The CDR3 nucleotides are TGTGCCAGCAGCCCCCGGACTAGCGGGAAGACAGACTTC. Protein product: CASSPRTSGKTDF.

V is TRBV6-5 and J is TRBJ2-1, with unresolved D. V dropped 0 bases and J dropped 4 bases, with 13 bases sitting between them. The length of the CDR3 is 16 residues. Germline-derived CDR1 and CDR2 are MNHEY and SVGAGI. The CDR3 DNA reads as TGTGCCAGCAGTTACTCGAGGCATTGGTCGTACAATGAGCAGTTCTTC. Amino acid sequence: CASSYSRHWSYNEQFF.

CDR3 amino acids: CASSLDFGREMNYGYTF. DNA of the CDR3: TGTGCCAGCAGCTTAGATTTCGGGAGGGAGATGAACTATGGCTACACCTTC. V and J are TRBV7-6 and TRBJ1-2; D call uncertain. The CDR3 covers 17 residues. V lost 1 base and J 2 bases, leaving 17 bases between the germline ends. The germline gives CDR1 SGHVS, CDR2 FNYEAQ.

V is TRBV3-1 (or the pseudogene TRBV3-2) and J is TRBJ1-3; a possible D gene is TRBD1 (5 bases). The germline V gene has CDR1 LGHDT and CDR2 YNNKEL (reference sequence). The CDR3 spans 14 residues. Trimming took 6 bases from V and 1 from J, leaving 10 bases between them. The CDR3 DNA reads as TGTGCCAGCAGACACGACAGTTCTGGAAACACCATATATTTT. Translated, it gives CASRHDSSGNTIYF.

This chain connects TRBV5-1 to TRBJ2-2; possibly TRBD1 for D (5 bases). V gave up 0 bases and J gave up 2 bases, with 11 bases separating them. CDR1 is SGHRS and CDR2 is YFSETQ in the germline V gene. The CDR3 is 16 residues long. This CDR3 is CASSLVWGGNTGELFF. The DNA for the CDR3 is TGCGCCAGCAGCTTGGTTTGGGGCGGCAACACCGGGGAGCTGTTTTTT.

The chain joins TRBV3-1 (or the pseudogene TRBV3-2) to TRBJ2-7; D may match TRBD1 or TRBD2 (5 bases each). This CDR3 has 13 amino acids. The V gene's germline CDR1 is LGHDT and CDR2 YNNKEL (reference sequence). V lost 5 bases and J lost 0, with 8 bases in between. CDR3 coding DNA: TGTGCCAGCAGCGGGGACGACTCCTACGAGCAGTACTTC. Protein product: CASSGDDSYEQYF.

This chain connects TRBV11-3 to TRBJ2-1, with no clear D. Germline CDR1 and CDR2: SGHNT and YENEEA. V was clipped by 0 bases and J by 5 bases, with 8 bases between them. The CDR3 sequence is 14 residues long. CDR3 amino acids: CASSLEVGDNEQFF. The CDR3 DNA reads TGTGCCAGCAGCTTAGAGGTTGGGGACAATGAGCAGTTCTTC.

The rearrangement joins TRBV18 to TRBJ1-2; TRBD1 is a possible D gene (5 bases). This CDR3 has 14 amino acids. The V and J ends lost 0 bases and 7 bases respectively, with 12 bases between them. CDR1 KGHSH and CDR2 LQKENI come from the germline V gene. CDR3 sequence reads: CASSPPSGTSGYTF. Written as DNA, the CDR3 is TGTGCCAGCTCACCACCGTCAGGGACTAGTGGCTACACCTTC.

This clone was recorded once. The chain links TRBV18 to TRBJ1-5; D unresolved. Trimming took off 5 bases at V and 3 bases at J, with 5 bases between the two ends. Germline V gene sequence: CDR1 KGHSH, CDR2 LQKENI. The CDR3 has 12 amino acids. The CDR3 sequence is CASSSPNQPQHF. CDR3 bases: TGTGCCAGCTCATCTCCCAATCAGCCCCAGCATTTT.

This chain connects TRBV14 to TRBJ1-6; D gene unclear. V was trimmed by 0 bases and J by 10 bases, leaving 7 bases between them. CDR3 length equals 13 residues. Germline CDR1 is SGHDN and CDR2 is FVKESK. CDR3 sequence (DNA): TGTGCCAGCAGCCAAGATCTCCACTCACCCCTCCACTTT. Protein: CASSQDLHSPLHF.

The CDR3 DNA reads TGTGCCAGCAGCTTGGGTGACCAGGACTATGGCTACACCTTC. Translation gives CASSLGDQDYGYTF. The gene calls are TRBV5-4 and TRBJ1-2; the D is unclear. CDR1 is SGHNT, CDR2 YYREEE, per germline (reference sequence). The V end was cut by 0 bases, the J end by 3 bases, with 9 bases between. CDR3 length: 14 amino acids.

The rearrangement joins TRBV15 to TRBJ2-7, with D possibly called TRBD1 or TRBD2 (5 bases each). This CDR3 contains 12 residues. V lost 3 bases, J lost 6 bases, and 9 bases lay in between. Germline-derived CDR1 and CDR2 are LNHNV and YYDKDF (reference sequence). CDR3 amino acids: CATSRGTAEQYF. The CDR3 DNA is TGTGCCACCAGCAGGGGGACGGCCGAGCAGTACTTC.

The chain has TRBV11-2 and TRBJ2-1; maybe TRBD1 (6 bases). The CDR3 is made up of 15 amino acids. Between the trimmed V and J ends, which lost 5 bases and 2 bases, there was a span of 13 bases. Looked up from germline, CDR1 is SGHAT and CDR2 is FQNNGV. The DNA for the CDR3 is TGTGCCAGCAGCAGTGGGGGCAGTACCTACAATGAGCAGTTCTTC. It translates to CASSSGGSTYNEQFF.

This clone was observed a handful of times. The genes are TRBV7-3 and TRBJ2-1, with 10 bases matching TRBD1. Germline V gene sequence: CDR1 SGHTA, CDR2 FQGTGA. Germline trimming cut 5 bases from V and 5 bases from J; bases unmatched to any gene: 6. CDR3 length: 15 amino acids. CDR3 sequence reads: CASSQPGTGDNEQFF. In nucleotides, the CDR3 is TGTGCCAGCAGCCAGCCCGGGACAGGGGACAATGAGCAGTTCTTC. Full variable domain (outside the CDR3, taken from reference TRBV7-3 and TRBJ2-1): GAGVSQTPSNKVTEKGKYVELRCDPISGHTALYWYRQSLGQGPEFLIYFQGTGAADDSGLPNDRFFAVRPEGSVSTLKIQRTERGDSAVYLCASSQPGTGDNEQFFGPGTRLTVL.

The chain combines TRBV10-1 with TRBJ1-4; no reliable D call. V was clipped by 6 bases and J by 12 bases, with 8 bases between them. The CDR3 extends over 10 amino acids. The germline CDR1 and CDR2 sequences are WNHNN and SYGVQD (reference sequence). For the CDR3, the DNA is TGCGCCAGCAGAGACCTCGAACTGTTTTTT. This translates into CASRDLELFF.

The chain couples TRBV7-9 to TRBJ1-1, with D perhaps matching TRBD1 (6 bases). Trimming took 5 bases from V and 8 from J, leaving 12 bases between them. Germline lookup yields CDR1 SEHNR and CDR2 FQNEAQ (reference sequence). CDR3 length equals 12 residues. CDR3 sequence (DNA): TGTGCCAGCAGCCCCCTGGACAGAGAAGCTTTCTTT. Translating gives CASSPLDREAFF.

This chain joins TRBV7-8 and TRBJ2-6, with 7 nucleotides matching TRBD1. The trim removed 4 bases at V and 2 bases at J, leaving 8 bases unmatched. The length of the CDR3 is 17 residues. Germline V gene lookup returns CDR1 SGHVS and CDR2 FQNEAQ. The CDR3 sequence: CASSSPGQRPGANVLTF. As DNA, the CDR3 is TGTGCCAGCAGCTCGCCGGGACAGAGACCTGGGGCCAACGTCCTGACTTTC.

The genes are TRBV6-2 or TRBV6-3 and TRBJ1-3; D not certain. V was clipped by 0 bases and J by 0 bases, with 9 bases between them. The CDR3 totals 16 residues. In germline, CDR1 is MNHEY, CDR2 SVGEGT. In nucleotides, the CDR3 is TGTGCCAGCAGTTACTCGCGGGGAGCCTCTGGAAACACCATATATTTT. This gives the protein CASSYSRGASGNTIYF.

The chain links TRBV7-9 to TRBJ2-7; D ambiguous. Germline-derived CDR1 and CDR2 are SEHNR and FQNEAQ (reference sequence). The CDR3 runs to 14 residues. Deletions cut 5 bases from V and 6 bases from J, with 17 bases between. The CDR3 DNA is TGTGCCAGCAGCCCGCCCCGCTCCTTGAGCGAGCAGTACTTC. Translated, it gives CASSPPRSLSEQYF.

The rearrangement joins TRBV24-1 to TRBJ2-2; D is uncertain. There are 14 residues in the CDR3. Germline V gene lookup returns CDR1 KGHDR and CDR2 SFDVKD. Trimming cost V 5 bases and J 1 base, with 7 bases left between them. In DNA, the CDR3 is TGTGCCACCAGTGTACAGTGGAACACCGGGGAGCTGTTTTTT. Its protein is CATSVQWNTGELFF.

The chain carries TRBV5-6 and TRBJ2-3, with unresolved D. Germline V gene lookup returns CDR1 SGHDT and CDR2 YYEEEE. The CDR3 is 11 residues long. V was pared by 4 bases and J by 4 bases, with 4 bases between. The CDR3 bases are TGTGCCAGCAGCCGGGCAGATACGCAGTATTTT. Translated, it gives CASSRADTQYF.

This clone was detected once. This chain connects TRBV6-5 to TRBJ2-7; D remains unclear. V gave up 8 bases and J gave up 5 bases, with 16 bases separating them. The germline V gene encodes CDR1 MNHEY and CDR2 SVGAGI. CDR3 length: 13 amino acids. This CDR3 reads CASSSSLKDEQYF. In DNA, the CDR3 is TGTGCCAGCTCATCTAGTCTCAAGGACGAGCAGTACTTC.

Notes on this clone: Different DNA sequences within this sample yield the same CDR3. V is TRBV5-1 and J is TRBJ2-5; a weak D match, TRBD1 (6 bases). V shed 2 bases and J shed 2 bases, with 7 bases lying between them. Germline CDR1 SGHRS, CDR2 YFSETQ. The CDR3 runs 13 residues. CDR3: CASSFGQQETQYF. As DNA, the CDR3 is TGCGCCAGCAGCTTCGGACAGCAAGAGACCCAGTACTTC.

V and J are TRBV18 and TRBJ1-6; 8 bases match TRBD1. The CDR3 runs to 16 residues. V gave up 2 bases and J gave up 5 bases; unmatched junction bases: 5. Germline lookup yields CDR1 KGHSH and CDR2 LQKENI. CDR3 bases: TGTGCCAGCTCACCATTGCAGGGGGCGGATAATTCACCCCTCCACTTT. Amino acids: CASSPLQGADNSPLHF.

This clone was detected only once. The chain couples TRBV6-5 to TRBJ2-7; 8 bases agree with TRBD2. CDR1 is MNHEY and CDR2 is SVGAGI in the germline V gene. The CDR3 spans 15 residues. V lost 5 bases and J lost 1; bases outside the gene matches: 7. CDR3 loop: CASSRLPSGSYEQYF. CDR3 nucleotide sequence: TGTGCCAGCAGTCGCCTCCCTAGCGGGTCCTACGAGCAGTACTTC.